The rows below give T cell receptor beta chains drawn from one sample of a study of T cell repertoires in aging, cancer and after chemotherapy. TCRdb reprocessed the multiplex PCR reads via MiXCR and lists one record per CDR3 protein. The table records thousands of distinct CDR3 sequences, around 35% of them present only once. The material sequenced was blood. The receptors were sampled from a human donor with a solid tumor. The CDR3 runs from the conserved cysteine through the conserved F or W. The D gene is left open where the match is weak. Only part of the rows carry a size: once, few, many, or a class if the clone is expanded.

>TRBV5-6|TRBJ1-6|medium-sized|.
CASSLAGSSYNSPLHF
TGTGCCAGCAGCTTGGCCGGGAGTTCCTATAATTCACCCCTCCACTTT
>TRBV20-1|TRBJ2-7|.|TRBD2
CSAKTSASYEQYF
TGCAGTGCTAAGACTAGCGCATCCTACGAGCAGTACTTC
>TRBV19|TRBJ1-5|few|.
CASNKGGSNQPQHF
TGTGCCAGTAATAAGGGGGGGAGCAATCAGCCCCAGCATTTT
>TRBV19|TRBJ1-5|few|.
CASSLRNQPQHF
TGTGCCAGTAGTCTTCGCAATCAGCCCCAGCATTTT
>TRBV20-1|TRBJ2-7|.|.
CSARDKKLASYEQYF
TGCAGTGCTAGAGATAAAAAACTAGCCTCCTACGAGCAGTACTTC
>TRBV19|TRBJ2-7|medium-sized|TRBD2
CASSGRTSGNYEQYF
TGTGCCAGTAGTGGCCGGACTAGCGGTAACTACGAGCAGTACTTC
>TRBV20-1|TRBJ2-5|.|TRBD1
CSAGQGETQYF
TGCAGTGCGGGACAGGGGGAGACCCAGTACTTC
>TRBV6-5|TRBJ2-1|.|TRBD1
CASSKGQGANEQFF
TGTGCCAGCAGTAAGGGACAGGGGGCCAATGAGCAGTTCTTC
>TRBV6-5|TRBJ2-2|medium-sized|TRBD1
CASSSGGRGLNTGELFF
TGTGCCAGCAGCTCCGGTGGCAGGGGGTTGAACACCGGGGAGCTGTTTTTT
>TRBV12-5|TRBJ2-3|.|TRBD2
CASGLWTSGGTDTQYF
TGTGCTAGTGGTTTGTGGACTAGCGGGGGCACAGATACGCAGTATTTT
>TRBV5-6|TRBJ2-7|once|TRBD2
CASSLVAGGGTYEQYF
TGTGCCAGCAGCTTGGTAGCGGGAGGGGGGACCTACGAGCAGTACTTC
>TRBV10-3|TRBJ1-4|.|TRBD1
CAISGQGAEEKLFF
TGTGCCATCAGTGGACAGGGGGCCGAGGAAAAACTGTTTTTT
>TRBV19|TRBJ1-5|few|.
CASRTIGNQPQHF
TGTGCCAGTAGGACTATAGGAAATCAGCCCCAGCATTTT
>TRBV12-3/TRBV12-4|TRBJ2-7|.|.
CASSLTTTYEQYF
TGTGCCAGCAGTTTAACGACAACCTACGAGCAGTACTTC
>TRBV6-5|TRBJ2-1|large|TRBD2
CASSSGLANNEQFF
TGTGCCAGCAGTTCGGGACTAGCCAACAATGAGCAGTTCTTC
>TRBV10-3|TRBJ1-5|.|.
CAIAESSNQPQHF
TGTGCCATCGCTGAGAGTAGCAATCAGCCCCAGCATTTT
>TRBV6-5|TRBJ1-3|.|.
CASSDLSSSGNTIYF
TGCGCCAGCAGTGACCTTTCCTCCTCTGGAAACACCATATATTTT